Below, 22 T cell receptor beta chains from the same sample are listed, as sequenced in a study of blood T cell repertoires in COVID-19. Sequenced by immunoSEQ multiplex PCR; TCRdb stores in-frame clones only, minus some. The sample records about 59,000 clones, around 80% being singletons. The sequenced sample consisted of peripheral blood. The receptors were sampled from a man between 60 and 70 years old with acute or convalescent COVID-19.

The CDR3 loop reads CASTTSMNTEAFF. CDR3 in DNA: TGTGCCAGCACAACTAGCATGAACACTGAAGCTTTCTTT. V is TRBV6-5 and J is TRBJ1-1; D unresolved. The V and J ends lost 7 bases and 0 bases respectively, with 9 bases between them. Germline lookup yields CDR1 MNHEY and CDR2 SVGAGI. CDR3 size: 13 residues.

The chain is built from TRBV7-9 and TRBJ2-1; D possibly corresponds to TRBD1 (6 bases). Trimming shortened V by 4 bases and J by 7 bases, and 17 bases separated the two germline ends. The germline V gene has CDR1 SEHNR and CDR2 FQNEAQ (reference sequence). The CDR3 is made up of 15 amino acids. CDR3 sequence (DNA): TGTGCCAGCAGCTCCCGGGACAATTGGGTGAATGAGCAGTTCTTC. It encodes CASSSRDNWVNEQFF.

In nucleotides, the CDR3 is TGTGCCAGCAGCAAAGTTGGACGTAGCGGGAGGGCCAGCACAGATACGCAGTATTTT. This sequence encodes CASSKVGRSGRASTDTQYF. The J gene is TRBJ2-3, the V gene TRBV21-1; the D call of TRBD2 is as the table states it, not checked on the DNA. TRBV21-1 is flagged as a pseudogene. The CDR3 totals 19 residues.

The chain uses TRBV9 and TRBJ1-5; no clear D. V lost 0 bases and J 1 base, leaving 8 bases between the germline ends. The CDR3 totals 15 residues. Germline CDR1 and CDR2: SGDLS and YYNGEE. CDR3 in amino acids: CASSVGGVSNQPQHF. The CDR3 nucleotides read TGTGCCAGCAGCGTAGGGGGAGTGAGCAATCAGCCCCAGCATTTT.

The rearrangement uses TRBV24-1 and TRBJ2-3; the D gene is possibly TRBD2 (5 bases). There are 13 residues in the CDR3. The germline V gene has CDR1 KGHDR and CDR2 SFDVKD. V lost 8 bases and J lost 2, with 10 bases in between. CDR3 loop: CATKDGNTDTQYF. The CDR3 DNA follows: TGTGCCACCAAGGACGGGAACACAGATACGCAGTATTTT.

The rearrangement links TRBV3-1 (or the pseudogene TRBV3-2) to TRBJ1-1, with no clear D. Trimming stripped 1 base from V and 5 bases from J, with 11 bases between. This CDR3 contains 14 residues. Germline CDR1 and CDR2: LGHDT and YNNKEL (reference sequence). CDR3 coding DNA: TGTGCCAGCAGCCAAGTTTGGGGAGGAACTGAAGCTTTCTTT. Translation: CASSQVWGGTEAFF.

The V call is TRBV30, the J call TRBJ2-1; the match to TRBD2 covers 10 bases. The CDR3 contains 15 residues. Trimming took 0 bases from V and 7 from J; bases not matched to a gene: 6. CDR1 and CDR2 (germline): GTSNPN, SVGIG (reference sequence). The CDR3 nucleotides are TGTGCCTGGAGTGTACAGGGACTAGCGTGGAATGAGCAGTTCTTC. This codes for CAWSVQGLAWNEQFF.

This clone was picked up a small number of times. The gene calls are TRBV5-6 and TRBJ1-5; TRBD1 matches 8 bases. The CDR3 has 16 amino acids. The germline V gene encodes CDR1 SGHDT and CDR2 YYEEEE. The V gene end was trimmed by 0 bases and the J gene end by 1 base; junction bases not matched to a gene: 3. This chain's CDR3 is CASSLAQGASNQPQHF. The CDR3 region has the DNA TGTGCCAGCAGCTTGGCCCAGGGGGCGAGCAATCAGCCCCAGCATTTT.

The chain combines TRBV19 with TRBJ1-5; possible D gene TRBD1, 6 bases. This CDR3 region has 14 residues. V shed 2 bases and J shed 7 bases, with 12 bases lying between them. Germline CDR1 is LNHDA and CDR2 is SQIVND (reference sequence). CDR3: CASSIQGRGQPQHF. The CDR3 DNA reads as TGTGCCAGTAGTATACAGGGTAGGGGGCAGCCCCAGCATTTT.

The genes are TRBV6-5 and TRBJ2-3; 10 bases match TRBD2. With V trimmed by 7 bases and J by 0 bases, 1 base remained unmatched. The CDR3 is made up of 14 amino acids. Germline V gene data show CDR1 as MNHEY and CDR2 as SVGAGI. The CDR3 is CASKTSGSTDTQYF. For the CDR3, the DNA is TGTGCCAGCAAGACTAGCGGGAGCACAGATACGCAGTATTTT.

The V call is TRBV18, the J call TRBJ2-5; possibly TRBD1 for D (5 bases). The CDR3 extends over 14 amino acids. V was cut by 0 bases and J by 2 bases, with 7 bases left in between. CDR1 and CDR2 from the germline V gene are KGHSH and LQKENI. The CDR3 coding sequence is TGTGCCAGCTCACCACCGACAGCACAAGAGACCCAGTACTTC. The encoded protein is CASSPPTAQETQYF.

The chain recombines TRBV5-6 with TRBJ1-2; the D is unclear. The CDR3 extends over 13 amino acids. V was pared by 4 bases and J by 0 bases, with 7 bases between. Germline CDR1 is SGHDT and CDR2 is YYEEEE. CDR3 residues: CASSPSSNYGYTF. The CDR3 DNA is TGTGCCAGCAGCCCATCATCTAACTATGGCTACACCTTC.

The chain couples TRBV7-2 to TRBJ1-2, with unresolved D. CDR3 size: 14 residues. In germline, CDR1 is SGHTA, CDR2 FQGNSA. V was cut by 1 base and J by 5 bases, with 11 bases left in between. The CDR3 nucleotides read TGTGCCAGCAGCTTAGGATTGCAGGATTATGGCTACACCTTC. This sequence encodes CASSLGLQDYGYTF.

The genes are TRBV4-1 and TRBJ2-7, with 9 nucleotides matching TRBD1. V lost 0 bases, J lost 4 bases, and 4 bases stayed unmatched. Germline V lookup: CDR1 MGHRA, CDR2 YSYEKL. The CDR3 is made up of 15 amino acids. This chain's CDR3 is CASSQEGQGYYEQYF. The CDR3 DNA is TGCGCCAGCAGCCAAGAGGGACAGGGTTATTACGAGCAGTACTTC.

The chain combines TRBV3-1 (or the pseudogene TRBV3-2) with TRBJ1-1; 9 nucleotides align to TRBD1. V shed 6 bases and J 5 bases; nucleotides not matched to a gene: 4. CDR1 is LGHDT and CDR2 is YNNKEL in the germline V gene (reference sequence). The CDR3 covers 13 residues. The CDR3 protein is CASSSTGGTEAFF. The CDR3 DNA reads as TGTGCCAGCAGTTCGACAGGGGGAACTGAAGCTTTCTTT.

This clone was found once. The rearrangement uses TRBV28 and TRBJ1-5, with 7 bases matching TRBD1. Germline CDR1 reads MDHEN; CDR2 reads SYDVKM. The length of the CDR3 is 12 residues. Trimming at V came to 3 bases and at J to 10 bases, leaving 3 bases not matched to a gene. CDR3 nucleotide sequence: TGTGCCAGCAGTTTTGGACAGGAACCCCAGCATTTT. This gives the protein CASSFGQEPQHF.

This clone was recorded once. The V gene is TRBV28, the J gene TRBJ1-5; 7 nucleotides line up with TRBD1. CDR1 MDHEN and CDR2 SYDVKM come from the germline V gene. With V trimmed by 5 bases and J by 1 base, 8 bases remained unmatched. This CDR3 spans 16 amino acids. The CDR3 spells CASSPLQTGSNQPQHF. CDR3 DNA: TGTGCCAGCAGTCCACTTCAGACAGGGAGCAATCAGCCCCAGCATTTT.

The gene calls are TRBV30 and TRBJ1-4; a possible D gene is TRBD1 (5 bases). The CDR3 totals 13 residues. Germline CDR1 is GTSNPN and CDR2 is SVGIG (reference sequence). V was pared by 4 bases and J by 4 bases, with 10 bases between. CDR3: CAWTGGGNEKLFF. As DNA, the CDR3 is TGTGCCTGGACCGGGGGGGGTAATGAAAAACTGTTTTTT.

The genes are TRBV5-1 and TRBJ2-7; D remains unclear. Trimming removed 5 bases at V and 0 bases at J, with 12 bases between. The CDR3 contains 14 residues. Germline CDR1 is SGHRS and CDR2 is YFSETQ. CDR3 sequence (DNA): TGCGCCAGCAGTTATGACTCCTACTCCTACGAGCAGTACTTC. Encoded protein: CASSYDSYSYEQYF.

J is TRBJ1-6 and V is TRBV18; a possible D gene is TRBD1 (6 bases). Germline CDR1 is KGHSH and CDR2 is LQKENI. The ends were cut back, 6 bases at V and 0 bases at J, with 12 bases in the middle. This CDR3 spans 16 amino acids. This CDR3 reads CASSLRGTSYNSPLHF. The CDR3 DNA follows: TGTGCCAGCTCCCTCAGGGGAACCTCCTATAATTCACCCCTCCACTTT.

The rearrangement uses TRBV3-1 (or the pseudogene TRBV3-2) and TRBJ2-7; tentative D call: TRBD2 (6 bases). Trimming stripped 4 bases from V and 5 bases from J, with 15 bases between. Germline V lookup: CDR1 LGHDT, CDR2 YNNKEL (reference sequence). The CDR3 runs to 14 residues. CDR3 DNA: TGTGCCAGCAGCCCAATGAGCGGGTCCCACGAGCAGTACTTC. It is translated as CASSPMSGSHEQYF.

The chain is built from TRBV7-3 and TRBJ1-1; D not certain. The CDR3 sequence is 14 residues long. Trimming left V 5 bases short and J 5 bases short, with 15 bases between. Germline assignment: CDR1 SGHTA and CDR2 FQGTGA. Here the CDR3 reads CASSQTVLWTEAFF. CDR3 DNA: TGTGCCAGCAGCCAAACCGTTCTATGGACTGAAGCTTTCTTT.